This TCR beta chain is from a study of T-cell reconstitution after alpha-beta-depleted transplantation in children. The table lists this clonotype with many counts. Its antigen is undetermined. Preparation of the TCRbeta library involved a method that used unique molecular identifiers. MiXCR, applied by TCRdb to the PCR reads, yields one record per CDR3 protein. The data contain nearly 20,000 distinct CDR3 sequences, around 13% of them seen just once; the ten biggest clones take up around 36%. V lost 2 bases, J lost 5 bases, and 8 bases stayed unmatched. CDR1 is SGHTA and CDR2 is FQGNSA in the germline V gene. This CDR3 region has 16 residues. Study conclusions and caveats: Surviving thymic progenitors and recipient T cells were the source of high TCRbeta diversity at day 60 in some patients. A year had passed since transplant, and T-cell counts and diversity by then came mostly from newly produced T cells. The study reportedly traced alpha-beta T cells about two months after transplant to several hundred expanded graft clones.

This material consisted of PBMCs, mostly from graft donor cells, taken 60 days after TCRalphabeta/CD19-depleted stem cell transplant. The chain joins TRBV7-2 to TRBJ2-2; 7 bases agree with TRBD2. The sequence derives from a female patient aged 2-15 years who had a stem cell transplant for congenital amegakaryocytic thrombocytopenia, so the T cells may come from the graft donor. The CDR3 sequence: CASSLHGGRGTGELFF. The CDR3 DNA reads as TGTGCCAGCAGCTTACACGGCGGGAGAGGGACCGGGGAGCTGTTTTTT.